These T cell receptor beta chains were read from a single sample in a study of T cell repertoires in cytomegalovirus infection. TCRdb reprocessed the reads with MiXCR, giving one entry per CDR3 protein. The sample lists some 700,000 distinct CDR3 sequences, around a third seen once, with around a sixth in the top ten. For these TCRs, the target antigens are not known. Specimen: cultured PBMCs, collected from culture after CMV antigen stimulation. These receptors were collected from a human donor in good health (CMV status not recorded). Some clones in this sample may be carry-over from other donors' samples. Both conserved end residues are part of each CDR3. The order of the fields is clone size, D gene, J gene, V gene, CDR3 protein, CDR3 DNA. The D gene is left open where the match is weak. Rows give clone size only sometimes, using once, few, many, or a class for an expanded clone.

clone size: NA; D gene: NA; J gene: TRBJ1-4; V gene: TRBV7-9; CDR3 protein: CASSSGAKGEKLFF; CDR3 DNA: TGTGCCAGCAGCTCCGGCGCAAAGGGTGAAAAACTGTTTTTT
clone size: NA; D gene: NA; J gene: TRBJ2-7; V gene: TRBV7-2; CDR3 protein: CASSLVAGSGQYF; CDR3 DNA: TGTGCCAGCAGCTTAGTAGCCGGATCTGGACAGTACTTC
clone size: NA; D gene: TRBD1; J gene: TRBJ1-2; V gene: TRBV20-1; CDR3 protein: CSARDPVTGVNGYTF; CDR3 DNA: TGCAGTGCTAGAGATCCGGTGACAGGGGTGAATGGCTACACCTTC
clone size: NA; D gene: TRBD1; J gene: TRBJ2-3; V gene: TRBV29-1; CDR3 protein: CSVETGVSSDTQYF; CDR3 DNA: TGCAGCGTTGAGACAGGGGTTAGTTCAGATACGCAGTATTTT
clone size: NA; D gene: TRBD2; J gene: TRBJ2-1; V gene: TRBV7-9; CDR3 protein: CASSLGTSFPFF; CDR3 DNA: TGTGCCAGCAGCTTAGGGACTAGTTTTCCGTTCTTC
clone size: NA; D gene: NA; J gene: TRBJ1-4; V gene: TRBV7-6; CDR3 protein: CASSLTWGAEKLFF; CDR3 DNA: TGTGCCAGCAGCTTAACTTGGGGGGCGGAAAAACTGTTTTTT
clone size: NA; D gene: NA; J gene: TRBJ2-2; V gene: TRBV6-2/TRBV6-3; CDR3 protein: CASGATRTGELFF; CDR3 DNA: TGTGCCAGCGGGGCTACCCGCACCGGGGAGCTGTTTTTT
clone size: few; D gene: NA; J gene: TRBJ2-5; V gene: TRBV7-2; CDR3 protein: CASSPDSQFETQYF; CDR3 DNA: TGTGCCAGCAGCCCAGACTCGCAGTTTGAGACCCAGTACTTC
clone size: few; D gene: NA; J gene: TRBJ2-2; V gene: TRBV5-1; CDR3 protein: CASSLRAENTGELFF; CDR3 DNA: TGCGCCAGCAGCCTCAGGGCCGAGAACACCGGGGAGCTGTTTTTT
clone size: few; D gene: NA; J gene: TRBJ2-3; V gene: TRBV6-2/TRBV6-3; CDR3 protein: CASIRQGTDTQYF; CDR3 DNA: TGTGCCAGCATTAGACAGGGCACAGATACGCAGTATTTT
clone size: NA; D gene: TRBD2; J gene: TRBJ2-3; V gene: TRBV4-3; CDR3 protein: CASSQVGLAGADTQYF; CDR3 DNA: TGCGCCAGCAGCCAGGTGGGACTAGCGGGAGCAGATACGCAGTATTTT
clone size: NA; D gene: NA; J gene: TRBJ1-1; V gene: TRBV6-1; CDR3 protein: CASSGGLWAFF; CDR3 DNA: TGTGCCAGCAGTGGGGGGTTATGGGCTTTCTTT
clone size: once; D gene: TRBD2; J gene: TRBJ2-5; V gene: TRBV5-1; CDR3 protein: CASSLTLAGEETQYF; CDR3 DNA: TGCGCCAGCAGCTTGACGCTAGCGGGAGAAGAGACCCAGTACTTC
clone size: NA; D gene: NA; J gene: TRBJ2-3; V gene: TRBV7-6; CDR3 protein: CASSLDFGTYYTDTQYF; CDR3 DNA: TGTGCCAGCAGCTTAGATTTTGGGACATATTACACAGATACGCAGTATTTT
clone size: few; D gene: TRBD1; J gene: TRBJ2-1; V gene: TRBV9; CDR3 protein: CASSVGTGAQPYNEQFF; CDR3 DNA: TGTGCCAGCAGCGTAGGGACAGGAGCGCAGCCCTACAATGAGCAGTTCTTC
clone size: NA; D gene: NA; J gene: TRBJ2-3; V gene: TRBV7-9; CDR3 protein: CASSLALGEDTQYF; CDR3 DNA: TGTGCCAGCAGCTTAGCGCTTGGGGAGGATACGCAGTATTTT
clone size: many; D gene: TRBD1; J gene: TRBJ2-1; V gene: TRBV7-8; CDR3 protein: CASSSLQGYNEQFF; CDR3 DNA: TGTGCCAGCAGCTCCCTACAGGGGTACAATGAGCAGTTCTTC
clone size: NA; D gene: NA; J gene: TRBJ2-1; V gene: TRBV5-5; CDR3 protein: CASSAYYNEQFF; CDR3 DNA: TGTGCCAGCAGCGCATACTACAATGAGCAGTTCTTC
clone size: few; D gene: NA; J gene: TRBJ2-1; V gene: TRBV11-2; CDR3 protein: CASSLSRTTTKYNEQFF; CDR3 DNA: TGTGCCAGCAGCTTATCCAGGACAACAACAAAATACAATGAGCAGTTCTTC
clone size: many; D gene: TRBD1; J gene: TRBJ2-7; V gene: TRBV7-2; CDR3 protein: CASSLRDSTQSYYEQYF; CDR3 DNA: TGTGCCAGCAGCTTAAGGGACAGTACTCAAAGCTACTACGAGCAGTACTTC
clone size: NA; D gene: NA; J gene: TRBJ2-3; V gene: TRBV6-1; CDR3 protein: CASSPPRWRNTDTQYF; CDR3 DNA: TGTGCCAGCAGCCCCCCCAGGTGGAGGAACACAGATACGCAGTATTTT
clone size: NA; D gene: NA; J gene: TRBJ2-1; V gene: TRBV5-4; CDR3 protein: CASSSLEDNEQFF; CDR3 DNA: TGTGCCAGCAGTTCGTTAGAGGACAATGAGCAGTTCTTC
clone size: few; D gene: NA; J gene: TRBJ2-5; V gene: TRBV10-3; CDR3 protein: CAISRGRAEETQYF; CDR3 DNA: TGTGCCATCAGCCGTGGCAGGGCAGAAGAGACCCAGTACTTC
clone size: few; D gene: NA; J gene: TRBJ2-1; V gene: TRBV20-1; CDR3 protein: CSASDFGTGGNYNEQFF; CDR3 DNA: TGCAGTGCTAGTGATTTCGGGACTGGGGGCAACTACAATGAGCAGTTCTTC
clone size: NA; D gene: TRBD1; J gene: TRBJ1-2; V gene: TRBV28; CDR3 protein: CASSLSGTGRTGYTF; CDR3 DNA: TGTGCCAGCAGTTTGTCGGGGACAGGTCGGACCGGCTACACCTTC
clone size: few; D gene: NA; J gene: TRBJ2-5; V gene: TRBV20-1; CDR3 protein: CSARRDTQETQYF; CDR3 DNA: TGCAGTGCTAGAAGGGACACACAAGAGACCCAGTACTTC
clone size: NA; D gene: NA; J gene: TRBJ1-4; V gene: TRBV7-2; CDR3 protein: CASSLGVTAATNEKLFF; CDR3 DNA: TGTGCCAGCAGCTTAGGCGTGACAGCTGCAACTAATGAAAAACTGTTTTTT
clone size: many; D gene: NA; J gene: TRBJ2-1; V gene: TRBV7-2; CDR3 protein: CASSFRGIYEQFF; CDR3 DNA: TGTGCCAGCAGCTTTCGGGGCATATATGAGCAGTTCTTC
clone size: many; D gene: TRBD2; J gene: TRBJ2-5; V gene: TRBV11-2; CDR3 protein: CASSLRLAGVQETQYF; CDR3 DNA: TGTGCCAGCAGCTTAAGGCTAGCGGGAGTCCAAGAGACCCAGTACTTC
clone size: few; D gene: TRBD1; J gene: TRBJ2-7; V gene: TRBV4-2; CDR3 protein: CASSVTGGRFDEQYF; CDR3 DNA: TGTGCCAGCAGCGTCACAGGGGGAAGGTTCGACGAGCAGTACTTC
clone size: NA; D gene: NA; J gene: TRBJ2-6; V gene: TRBV12-3/TRBV12-4; CDR3 protein: CASSLLGAVSGANVLTF; CDR3 DNA: TGTGCCAGCAGTTTACTGGGGGCCGTGTCTGGGGCCAACGTCCTGACTTTC
clone size: NA; D gene: NA; J gene: TRBJ1-3; V gene: TRBV4-1; CDR3 protein: CASSEQILSGNTIYF; CDR3 DNA: TGCGCCAGCAGCGAACAGATCCTCTCTGGAAACACCATATATTTT
clone size: once; D gene: TRBD2; J gene: TRBJ2-1; V gene: TRBV6-2/TRBV6-3; CDR3 protein: CASSSFTGLAGVNEQFF; CDR3 DNA: TGTGCCAGCAGTTCCTTTACGGGACTAGCGGGAGTGAATGAGCAGTTCTTC
clone size: NA; D gene: NA; J gene: TRBJ1-4; V gene: TRBV2; CDR3 protein: CASSAIRELFF; CDR3 DNA: TGTGCCAGCAGCGCGATCAGGGAACTGTTTTTT
clone size: NA; D gene: TRBD2; J gene: TRBJ2-5; V gene: TRBV19; CDR3 protein: CASSLAGRATETQYF; CDR3 DNA: TGTGCCAGTAGTCTAGCGGGGCGGGCAACGGAGACCCAGTACTTC
clone size: NA; D gene: TRBD1; J gene: TRBJ1-1; V gene: TRBV7-2; CDR3 protein: CASPQGGVGTEAFF; CDR3 DNA: TGTGCCAGCCCTCAGGGGGGGGTAGGCACTGAAGCTTTCTTT
clone size: NA; D gene: TRBD1; J gene: TRBJ1-4; V gene: TRBV5-1; CDR3 protein: CASSLFTTGEDEKLFF; CDR3 DNA: TGCGCCAGCAGCTTGTTCACGACAGGGGAGGATGAAAAACTGTTTTTT
clone size: NA; D gene: NA; J gene: TRBJ1-5; V gene: TRBV7-2; CDR3 protein: CASSRRHQPQHF; CDR3 DNA: TGTGCCAGCAGCAGACGTCACCAGCCCCAGCATTTT
clone size: NA; D gene: NA; J gene: TRBJ1-6; V gene: TRBV7-2; CDR3 protein: CASSLVGGTSNSPLHF; CDR3 DNA: TGTGCCAGCAGCTTAGTCGGAGGGACGTCAAATTCACCCCTCCACTTT
clone size: NA; D gene: TRBD2; J gene: TRBJ2-3; V gene: TRBV28; CDR3 protein: CAAHTRSPASGEDTQYF; CDR3 DNA: TGTGCCGCCCACACCAGGTCCCCGGCTAGCGGGGAAGATACGCAGTATTTT
clone size: NA; D gene: TRBD1; J gene: TRBJ2-7; V gene: TRBV5-1; CDR3 protein: CASSRGTAISPYEQYF; CDR3 DNA: TGCGCCAGCAGCAGAGGGACAGCAATTTCCCCCTACGAGCAGTACTTC
clone size: few; D gene: NA; J gene: TRBJ2-4; V gene: TRBV28; CDR3 protein: CATGGHVNIQYF; CDR3 DNA: TGTGCCACCGGGGGCCACGTAAACATTCAGTACTTC
clone size: NA; D gene: NA; J gene: TRBJ1-2; V gene: TRBV2; CDR3 protein: CASRQGDGYTF; CDR3 DNA: TGTGCCAGCCGGCAGGGTGACGGCTACACCTTC
clone size: NA; D gene: NA; J gene: TRBJ2-3; V gene: TRBV20-1; CDR3 protein: CSAIRQTSTDTQYF; CDR3 DNA: TGCAGTGCCATTAGACAAACTAGCACAGATACGCAGTATTTT
clone size: few; D gene: NA; J gene: TRBJ1-1; V gene: TRBV7-9; CDR3 protein: CASHDMTGSPTEAFF; CDR3 DNA: TGTGCCAGCCATGATATGACCGGTTCCCCCACTGAAGCTTTCTTT
clone size: many; D gene: NA; J gene: TRBJ2-3; V gene: TRBV7-2; CDR3 protein: CASSLASRVADTQYF; CDR3 DNA: TGTGCCAGCAGCTTAGCGTCGCGGGTTGCAGATACGCAGTATTTT
clone size: many; D gene: NA; J gene: TRBJ2-7; V gene: TRBV7-9; CDR3 protein: CASSPRGRAFYEQYF; CDR3 DNA: TGTGCCAGCAGCCCCCGTGGACGGGCCTTCTACGAGCAGTACTTC
clone size: NA; D gene: TRBD1; J gene: TRBJ2-1; V gene: TRBV24-1; CDR3 protein: CATQPTGGGYNEQFF; CDR3 DNA: TGTGCCACCCAACCGACAGGGGGCGGGTACAATGAGCAGTTCTTC
clone size: few; D gene: NA; J gene: TRBJ1-5; V gene: TRBV6-1; CDR3 protein: CASSDRHQPQHF; CDR3 DNA: TGTGCCAGCAGTGATCGTCATCAGCCCCAGCATTTT
clone size: few; D gene: NA; J gene: TRBJ2-5; V gene: TRBV12-3/TRBV12-4; CDR3 protein: CASTRGGRETQYF; CDR3 DNA: TGTGCCAGCACGAGGGGGGGCCGGGAGACCCAGTACTTC
clone size: few; D gene: NA; J gene: TRBJ2-5; V gene: TRBV2; CDR3 protein: CASSENGLGETQYF; CDR3 DNA: TGTGCCAGCAGTGAAAACGGGCTGGGGGAGACCCAGTACTTC
clone size: NA; D gene: NA; J gene: TRBJ2-7; V gene: TRBV7-6; CDR3 protein: CASSPGGGSGEQYF; CDR3 DNA: TGTGCCAGCAGCCCAGGGGGGGGAAGCGGGGAGCAGTACTTC
clone size: few; D gene: TRBD1; J gene: TRBJ2-7; V gene: TRBV15; CDR3 protein: CATSRERFTTGTYEQYF; CDR3 DNA: TGTGCCACCAGCAGAGAACGGTTTACGACAGGGACCTACGAGCAGTACTTC
clone size: NA; D gene: NA; J gene: TRBJ1-1; V gene: TRBV11-2; CDR3 protein: CASSLRVLETEAFF; CDR3 DNA: TGTGCCAGCAGCTTACGGGTCTTAGAAACTGAAGCTTTCTTT
clone size: few; D gene: NA; J gene: TRBJ1-2; V gene: TRBV27; CDR3 protein: CASSHASTNYGYTF; CDR3 DNA: TGTGCCAGCAGCCACGCATCGACTAACTATGGCTACACCTTC
clone size: NA; D gene: NA; J gene: TRBJ1-6; V gene: TRBV6-6; CDR3 protein: CAYSSVNSPLHF; CDR3 DNA: TGTGCTTATAGCTCGGTGAATTCACCCCTCCACTTT
clone size: NA; D gene: TRBD2; J gene: TRBJ2-3; V gene: TRBV7-9; CDR3 protein: CASRRGGMSTDTQYF; CDR3 DNA: TGTGCCAGCAGACGGGGGGGTATGTCCACAGATACGCAGTATTTT